These 6 T cell receptor beta chains came from one sample sequenced in a study of memory B cells and T cells in multiple sclerosis. Only in-frame clones appear in the TCRdb table, and some are missing; sequencing was by immunoSEQ multiplex PCR. The sample lists about 14,000 clones; about 70% were seen once. The specimen was memory (CD45RO+) CD4+ T cells from blood. The source of these receptors is a human donor with multiple sclerosis.

CDR3 sequence: CASSRRGEPYEQYF. The CDR3 region has the DNA TGTGCCAGCAGTAGGCGGGGGGAGCCCTACGAGCAGTACTTC. This rearrangement joins TRBV6-5 to TRBJ2-7; TRBD2 matches 8 bases. The germline gives CDR1 MNHEY, CDR2 SVGAGI. J gave up 2 bases and V 5 bases, and 5 bases lay outside the gene matches. This CDR3 region has 14 residues.

The genes are TRBV29-1 and TRBJ1-1; weak D call: TRBD1 (6 bases). The length of the CDR3 is 14 residues. V lost 3 bases and J lost 0, with 11 bases in between. Germline-derived CDR1 and CDR2 are SQVTM and ANQGSEA. CDR3 region: CSVEKTGMNTEAFF. The CDR3 bases are TGCAGCGTTGAGAAAACAGGGATGAACACTGAAGCTTTCTTT.

This clone was found a few times. This chain connects TRBV7-9 to TRBJ1-6, with 8 nucleotides matching TRBD1. The V segment lost 5 bases and the J segment 10 bases; nucleotides outside the gene matches: 7. CDR1 is SEHNR, CDR2 FQNEAQ, per germline (reference sequence). The CDR3 runs to 14 residues. The CDR3 loop reads CASSLSGGLSPLHF. The DNA of the CDR3 is TGTGCCAGCAGCCTATCAGGGGGCTTGTCACCCCTCCACTTT. The full variable domain, in which reference TRBV7-9 and TRBJ1-6 provide the parts outside the CDR3, is DTGVSQNPRHKITKRGQNVTFRCDPISEHNRLYWYRQTLGQGPEFLTYFQNEAQLEKSRLLSDRFSAERPKGSFSTLEIQRTEQGDSAMYLCASSLSGGLSPLHFGNGTRLTVT.

The rearrangement links TRBV30 to TRBJ2-1; tentative D call: TRBD2 (5 bases). V was trimmed by 2 bases and J by 13 bases, leaving 21 bases between them. Germline values: CDR1 GTSNPN, CDR2 SVGIG (reference sequence). This CDR3 is 14 amino acids long. This chain's CDR3 is CAWSSRGLALGQFF. CDR3 DNA sequence: TGTGCCTGGAGTTCCCGAGGGTTGGCCTTAGGACAGTTCTTC.

The chain links TRBV5-1 to TRBJ2-7; TRBD2 agrees at 7 bases. Germline V lookup: CDR1 SGHRS, CDR2 YFSETQ. V was clipped by 0 bases and J by 6 bases; unmatched bases: 9. This CDR3 is built from 15 residues. The CDR3 coding sequence is TGCGCCAGCAGCTTGGGTTCGGCGGGGGTGCGCGAGCAGTACTTC. Translating gives CASSLGSAGVREQYF.

The chain recombines TRBV5-1 with TRBJ1-1; D gene ambiguous. Germline lookup yields CDR1 SGHRS and CDR2 YFSETQ. This CDR3 spans 15 amino acids. The V gene lost 4 bases and the J gene lost 1 base, with 14 bases spanning the gap. The CDR3 loop reads CASSLQVGPNTEAFF. The CDR3 region has the DNA TGCGCCAGCAGCCTCCAGGTAGGCCCGAACACTGAAGCTTTCTTT. The whole variable domain, filled in from reference TRBV5-1 and TRBJ1-1, reads KAGVTQTPRYLIKTRGQQVTLSCSPISGHRSVSWYQQTPGQGLQFLFEYFSETQRNKGNFPGRFSGRQFSNSRSEMNVSTLELGDSALYLCASSLQVGPNTEAFFGQGTRLTVV.